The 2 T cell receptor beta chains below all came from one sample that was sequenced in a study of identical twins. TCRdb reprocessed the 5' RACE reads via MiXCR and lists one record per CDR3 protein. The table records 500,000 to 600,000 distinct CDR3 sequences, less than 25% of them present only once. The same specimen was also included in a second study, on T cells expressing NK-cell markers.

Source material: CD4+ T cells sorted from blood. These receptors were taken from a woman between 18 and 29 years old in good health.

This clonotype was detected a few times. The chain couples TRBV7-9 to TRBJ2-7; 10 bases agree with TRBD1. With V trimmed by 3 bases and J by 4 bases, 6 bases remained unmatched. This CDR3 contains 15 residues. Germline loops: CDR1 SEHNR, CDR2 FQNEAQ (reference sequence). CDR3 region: CASSLGGQGRYEQYF. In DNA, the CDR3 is TGTGCCAGCAGCTTGGGGGGACAGGGGAGGTACGAGCAGTACTTC.

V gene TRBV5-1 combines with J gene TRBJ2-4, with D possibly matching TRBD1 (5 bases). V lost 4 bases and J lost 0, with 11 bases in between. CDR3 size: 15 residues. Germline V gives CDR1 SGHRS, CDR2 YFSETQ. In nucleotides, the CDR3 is TGCGCCAGCAGCAGGGGAATACTAGCCAAAAACATTCAGTACTTC. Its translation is CASSRGILAKNIQYF.